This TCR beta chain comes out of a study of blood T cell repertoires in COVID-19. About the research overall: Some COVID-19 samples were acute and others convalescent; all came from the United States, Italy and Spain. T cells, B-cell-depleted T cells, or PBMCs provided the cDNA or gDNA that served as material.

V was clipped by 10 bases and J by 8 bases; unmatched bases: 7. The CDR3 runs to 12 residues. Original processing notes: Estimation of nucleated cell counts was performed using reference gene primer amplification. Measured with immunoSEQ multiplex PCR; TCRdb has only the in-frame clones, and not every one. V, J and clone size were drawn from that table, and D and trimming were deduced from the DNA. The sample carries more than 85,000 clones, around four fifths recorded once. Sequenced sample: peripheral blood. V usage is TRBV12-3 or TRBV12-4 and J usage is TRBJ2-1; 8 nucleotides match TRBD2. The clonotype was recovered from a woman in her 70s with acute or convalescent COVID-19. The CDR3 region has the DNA TGTGCCACTTCCCGGGAGGGACATGAGCAGTTCTTC. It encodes CATSREGHEQFF.